This TCR beta chain stems from a study of shared clonotypes between healthy human individuals. At the level of the study: Per donor, CD8 memory used one plate, CD8 naive used two, CD4 memory used three and CD4 naive used three.

Findings and limits, study-wide: The study found about 5% of naive CD4 clonotypes shared across several donors.

There are 17 residues in the CDR3. Looked up from germline, CDR1 is MGHDK and CDR2 is SYGVNS. The V end lost 8 bases, the J end lost 5 bases, and 22 bases lay between the germline ends. Turning to this clone: What it binds is unknown.

Profiled with immunoSEQ multiplex PCR; TCRdb holds only in-frame clones, not every one. The profile shows roughly 2.4 million clones, approximately 96% of them singletons. The donor cohort consisted entirely of Caucasian adults residing in Nashville, Tennessee. The investigators split CD4+ cells into a CD45RA+ naive subset and a CD45RA-negative memory subset. The receptor was derived from a man aged 18 to 35 in good health. The V call is TRBV25-1, the J call TRBJ1-6, with TRBD1 as a possible D gene (5 bases). Sequenced sample: naive CD4+ T cells sorted from blood. Subset meaning: CD45RA+ positively selected. The CDR3 nucleotides read TGTGCCAGCCAAAAAGCGGGAGGGGCGCGTGATAATTCACCCCTCCACTTT. Its translation is CASQKAGGARDNSPLHF.